One sample yielded the 28 T cell receptor beta chains listed below, sequenced in a study of breast tumors, draining lymph nodes, adjacent tissues. TCRdb analysed the multiplex PCR reads with MiXCR anew, one entry per CDR3 protein. The table shows about 22,000 distinct CDR3 sequences, with roughly three fifths occurring only once. Sequencing used tumor-adjacent breast tissue. The receptors were gathered from a female donor with breast cancer. Some clones in this sample may be carry-over from other donors' samples.

The V call is TRBV11-2, the J call TRBJ2-1, with TRBD2 matching 10 bases. V was clipped by 0 bases and J by 5 bases; unmatched bases: 4. The CDR3 covers 16 residues. Germline V lookup: CDR1 SGHAT, CDR2 FQNNGV. The chain's CDR3 is CASSLELAGAHNEQFF. The CDR3 DNA follows: TGTGCCAGCAGCTTAGAGCTAGCGGGAGCTCACAATGAGCAGTTCTTC.

This clonotype was observed at least ten times. This chain connects TRBV7-2 to TRBJ1-5, with 8 bases lining up with TRBD1. The CDR3 is 15 amino acids. Germline-derived CDR1 and CDR2 are SGHTA and FQGNSA. After removal of 6 bases from V and 3 bases from J, the junction contained 7 bases not matched to a gene. For the CDR3, the DNA is TGTGCCAGCAGTCCCGACAGGGGAAACAATCAGCCCCAGCATTTT. Amino acids: CASSPDRGNNQPQHF.

The CDR3 DNA follows: TGCAGTGCTTCGGCGACCGCCTACGAGCAGTACTTC. Translated, it gives CSASATAYEQYF. The V gene is TRBV20-1, the J gene TRBJ2-7, with no clear D. V dropped 5 bases and J dropped 2 bases, with 10 bases sitting between them. This CDR3 is built from 12 residues. The germline V gene has CDR1 DFQATT and CDR2 SNEGSKA (reference sequence).

The chain joins TRBV20-1 to TRBJ1-2; 7 bases fit TRBD1. Losses at the gene ends were 6 bases for V and 4 bases for J; bases not matched to a gene: 8. The germline V gene has CDR1 DFQATT and CDR2 SNEGSKA (reference sequence). The CDR3 is 13 residues long. The CDR3 DNA reads TGCAGTGCCACGACAGGGTTTAGCTATGGCTACACCTTC. Translating it yields CSATTGFSYGYTF.

Ten or more counts support this clonotype. A much larger clone sits a single nucleotide away, making a read error possible. V gene TRBV20-1 combines with J gene TRBJ2-7, with a possible D match to TRBD1 (6 bases). Germline V lookup: CDR1 DFQATT, CDR2 SNEGSKA (reference sequence). The V end lost 6 bases, the J end lost 6 bases, and 21 bases lay between the germline ends. The length of the CDR3 is 14 residues. CDR3 bases: TGCAGTGCCACCGACGGGACACGACCCTCCGAGCAGTACTTC. It is translated as CSATDGTRPSEQYF.

CDR3 coding DNA: TGTGCCAGCAGACCACTAGCGGGGGGCCTGGGAAACACCATATATTTT. Residues: CASRPLAGGLGNTIYF. The rearrangement joins TRBV4-2 to TRBJ1-3; weak D call: TRBD1 (6 bases). The CDR3 runs to 16 residues. V was shortened by 6 bases and J by 4 bases, with 19 bases between the two germline ends. Germline V CDR1 and CDR2: LGHNA, YNFKEQ.

This clonotype was counted between two and nine times. This rearrangement joins TRBV29-1 to TRBJ2-3; 11 bases agree with TRBD1. Germline V gene lookup returns CDR1 SQVTM and CDR2 ANQGSEA. The CDR3 is 15 amino acids. J lost 5 bases, V lost 4 bases, and 8 bases had no gene match. This CDR3 reads CSVGFTGTGGDTQYF. DNA for the CDR3: TGCAGCGTTGGATTCACCGGGACAGGGGGAGATACGCAGTATTTT.

This clonotype was counted ten times or more. This sequence joins TRBV6-2 or TRBV6-3 and TRBJ2-1; D is uncertain. Germline-derived CDR1 and CDR2 are MNHEY and SVGEGT. The length of the CDR3 is 15 residues. With 6 bases removed from V and 7 bases from J, the gap between germline ends came to 19 bases. The DNA of the CDR3 is TGTGCCAGCAGCGGTAGGCTCACTCCCCCTAATGAGCAGTTCTTC. Protein: CASSGRLTPPNEQFF.

The chain couples TRBV2 to TRBJ2-7; 12 nucleotides align to TRBD2. The CDR3 is 12 amino acids. CDR1 is SNHLY and CDR2 is FYNNEI in the germline V gene. J was trimmed by 7 bases and V by 8 bases; bases with no gene match: 3. CDR3 region: CASWLAGGEQYF. The DNA of the CDR3 is TGTGCCAGCTGGCTAGCGGGAGGGGAGCAGTACTTC.

V usage is TRBV10-3 and J usage is TRBJ2-3, with TRBD2 matching 8 bases. The length of the CDR3 is 15 residues. Germline CDR1 and CDR2: ENHRY and SYGVKD. The J segment lost 2 bases and the V segment lost 5 bases, leaving 6 bases of the junction unmatched. The CDR3 DNA sequence: TGTGCCATCAGTTGGAGCGGGAGTGCCACAGATACGCAGTATTTT. Translation: CAISWSGSATDTQYF.

This clonotype was seen many times. This rearrangement joins TRBV2 to TRBJ2-5; no clear D. Germline V gene data show CDR1 as SNHLY and CDR2 as FYNNEI. This CDR3 comprises 11 residues. V lost 8 bases to trimming and J lost 5 bases, with 9 bases between them. The CDR3 region is CASSTEETQYF. The CDR3, as DNA: TGTGCCAGCTCTACGGAGGAGACCCAGTACTTC.

This clonotype appeared once. A read error may produce the germline difference seen at one junction end. The gene calls are TRBV7-9 and TRBJ2-7; D unclear. Germline lookup yields CDR1 SEHNR and CDR2 FQNEAQ (reference sequence). CDR3 length: 12 amino acids. The CDR3 region is CASSFDGYEQYF. The CDR3 bases are TGCGCCAGCAGCTTTGACGGCTACGAGCAGTACTTC.

This clonotype was seen many times. The chain is built from TRBV30 and TRBJ1-1; D gene ambiguous. The CDR3 runs 11 residues. V shed 0 bases and J shed 5 bases, with 4 bases lying between them. CDR1 is GTSNPN, CDR2 SVGIG, per germline (reference sequence). CDR3 DNA sequence: TGTGCCTGGAGTGTAAGTACTGAAGCTTTCTTT. It codes for CAWSVSTEAFF. Full variable domain (remainder filled in from reference TRBV30 and TRBJ1-1): SQTIHQWPATLVQPVGSPLSLECTVEGTSNPNLYWYRQAAGRGLQLLFYSVGIGQISSEVPQNLSASRPQDRQFILSSKKLLLSDSGFYLCAWSVSTEAFFGQGTRLTVV.

V and J are TRBV7-6 and TRBJ2-1; 9 bases are shared with TRBD1. Germline loops: CDR1 SGHVS, CDR2 FNYEAQ. The CDR3 length is 15 residues. With V trimmed by 5 bases and J by 5 bases, 7 bases remained unmatched. CDR3 DNA: TGTGCCAGCAGCAGAGGGACAGGGAGAAACAATGAGCAGTTCTTC. This sequence encodes CASSRGTGRNNEQFF. The full variable domain, with the rest looked up from reference TRBV7-6 and TRBJ2-1, is GAGVSQSPRYKVTKRGQDVALRCDPISGHVSLYWYRQALGQGPEFLTYFNYEAQQDKSGLPNDRFSAERPEGSISTLTIQRTEQRDSAMYRCASSRGTGRNNEQFFGPGTRLTVL.

This clonotype has just a few counts. The rearrangement uses TRBV5-1 and TRBJ1-5, with D unclear. CDR1 SGHRS and CDR2 YFSETQ come from the germline V gene. This CDR3 is 15 amino acids long. V gave up 0 bases and J gave up 1 base, with 8 bases separating them. CDR3 protein: CASSLESGSNQPQHF. The DNA of the CDR3 is TGCGCCAGCAGCTTGGAGTCGGGAAGCAATCAGCCCCAGCATTTT.

The CDR3 sequence is CASSELGGGYTF. In DNA form, the CDR3 reads TGTGCCAGCAGTGAATTGGGGGGCGGCTACACCTTC. The chain recombines TRBV6-1 with TRBJ1-2, with D possibly TRBD1 on 6 matching bases. The CDR3 covers 12 residues. Trimming took 2 bases from V and 8 from J, leaving 9 bases between them. Germline CDR1 reads MNHNS; CDR2 reads SASEGT.

This clonotype has a count of ten or more. The chain carries TRBV4-2 and TRBJ2-3, with 9 bases fitting TRBD2. The CDR3 runs 17 residues. After removal of 0 bases from V and 1 base from J, the junction contained 5 bases not matched to a gene. Germline CDR1 reads LGHNA; CDR2 reads YNFKEQ. The CDR3 loop is CASSQDGPSGGTDTQYF. Here the CDR3 DNA reads TGTGCCAGCAGCCAAGATGGGCCTAGCGGGGGCACAGATACGCAGTATTTT.

This clonotype was observed many times. J is TRBJ2-3 and V is TRBV5-6; D unclear. The CDR3 totals 15 residues. Germline V gene sequence: CDR1 SGHDT, CDR2 YYEEEE. Trimming removed 0 bases at V and 3 bases at J, with 11 bases between. The CDR3 loop reads CASSLGGYPTDTQYF. CDR3 nucleotides: TGTGCCAGCAGCTTGGGGGGTTATCCGACAGATACGCAGTATTTT. The variable domain in full, completed from reference TRBV5-6 and TRBJ2-3, reads DAGVTQSPTHLIKTRGQQVTLRCSPKSGHDTVSWYQQALGQGPQFIFQYYEEEERQRGNFPDRFSGHQFPNYSSELNVNALLLGDSALYLCASSLGGYPTDTQYFGPGTRLTVL.

This clonotype was recorded only once. This chain uses TRBV2 with TRBJ1-6, with D hard to call. CDR3 length equals 14 residues. Germline CDR1 reads SNHLY; CDR2 reads FYNNEI. Deletions cut 6 bases from V and 0 bases from J, with 6 bases between. The CDR3 reads CASRRSSYNSPLHF. The CDR3 coding sequence is TGTGCCAGCAGACGGAGCTCCTATAATTCACCCCTCCACTTT.

The chain has TRBV15 and TRBJ1-4; no definite D call. Germline assignment: CDR1 LNHNV and CDR2 YYDKDF (reference sequence). Trimming cost V 7 bases and J 7 bases, with 16 bases left between them. The CDR3 extends over 14 amino acids. DNA for the CDR3: TGTGCCACCACAGCCCGATTGGGAGTTGAAAAACTGTTTTTT. It encodes CATTARLGVEKLFF.

V is TRBV7-2 and J is TRBJ1-5; D not certain. The CDR3 consists of 17 residues. Trimming left V 1 base short and J 0 bases short, with 13 bases between. Germline-derived CDR1 and CDR2 are SGHTA and FQGNSA. CDR3 region: CASSLDSEFYSNQPQHF. The DNA of the CDR3 is TGTGCCAGCAGCTTAGATTCGGAGTTTTATAGCAATCAGCCCCAGCATTTT.

The CDR3 DNA follows: TGTGCCAGTTTTCTTAGGGGGGGGAACACCGGGGAGCTGTTTTTT. Amino acid sequence: CASFLRGGNTGELFF. This chain joins TRBV6-6 and TRBJ2-2, with a tentative D call TRBD2 (7 bases). Trimming cost V 9 bases and J 1 base, with 15 bases left between them. CDR1 and CDR2 (germline): MNHNY, SVGAGI (reference sequence). This CDR3 has 15 amino acids.

This clonotype has ten or more counts. This sequence may be a read error, since a much larger clone differs from it by one base. The chain joins TRBV5-6 to TRBJ2-3; 9 positions match TRBD2. The CDR3 length is 21 residues. Germline V gene data show CDR1 as SGHDT and CDR2 as YYEEEE. V dropped 4 bases and J dropped 3; count of bases not matched to a gene: 24. CDR3 DNA: TGTGCCAGCAGCCCACCCAGGGCGCAGGCTAGCGGGGTTGGTTGGACAGATACGCAGTATTTT. Translating gives CASSPPRAQASGVGWTDTQYF.

CDR3 amino acids: CSARTGEHGYTF. In nucleotides, the CDR3 is TGCAGTGCTCGAACGGGGGAGCATGGCTACACCTTC. V and J are TRBV20-1 and TRBJ1-2, with D possibly being TRBD1 (5 bases). CDR1 and CDR2 from the germline V gene are DFQATT and SNEGSKA (reference sequence). The length of the CDR3 is 12 residues. V lost 5 bases to trimming and J lost 6 bases, with 13 bases between them.

This clonotype turned up a few times. V and J are TRBV6-1 and TRBJ2-3; D is undetermined. The germline V gene has CDR1 MNHNS and CDR2 SASEGT. The CDR3 length is 14 residues. V gave up 4 bases and J gave up 0 bases, with 8 bases separating them. The CDR3 here is CASSAPTSTDTQYF. DNA of the CDR3: TGTGCCAGCAGTGCGCCTACTAGCACAGATACGCAGTATTTT.

Notes on this clonotype: The final CDR3 position lacks the conserved phenylalanine or tryptophan, pointing to a likely read error. The chain links TRBV7-2 to TRBJ2-5; D not resolved. This CDR3 is built from 14 residues. Germline V CDR1 and CDR2: SGHTA, FQGNSA. Trimming took off 3 bases at V and 4 bases at J, with 12 bases between the two ends. The CDR3 loop reads CASSFGVSTETQYL. CDR3 DNA sequence: TGTGCCAGCAGCTTCGGAGTGAGTACAGAGACCCAGTACCTC.

The J gene is TRBJ2-3, the V gene TRBV9, with 9 bases aligning to TRBD2. This CDR3 contains 16 residues. Germline V CDR1 and CDR2: SGDLS, YYNGEE. J gave up 5 bases and V 0 bases, and 7 bases lay outside the gene matches. Here the CDR3 reads CASSVGIAGAVDTQYF. DNA for the CDR3: TGTGCCAGCAGCGTAGGTATAGCGGGAGCGGTAGATACGCAGTATTTT. Complete variable domain (other parts from reference TRBV9 and TRBJ2-3): DSGVTQTPKHLITATGQRVTLRCSPRSGDLSVYWYQQSLDQGLQFLIQYYNGEERAKGNILERFSAQQFPDLHSELNLSSLELGDSALYFCASSVGIAGAVDTQYFGPGTRLTVL.

This clonotype was detected ten times or more. This may be a read error: a much more frequent sequence differs by one nucleotide. The chain uses TRBV12-3 or TRBV12-4 and TRBJ1-6; possible D gene TRBD1, 6 bases. V was pared by 3 bases and J by 6 bases, with 12 bases between. The CDR3 consists of 15 residues. The CDR3 DNA is TGTGCCAGCAGTTTCTCGGCAGGGGTTAATTCACCCCTCCACTTT. Protein sequence: CASSFSAGVNSPLHF.